The clone carrying this T cell receptor beta chain was found a few times. Its antigen is undetermined. Per the germline V gene, CDR1 is MRHNA and CDR2 is SNTAGT. The CDR3 loop spans 15 amino acids. Between the trimmed V and J ends, which lost 0 bases and 0 bases, there was a span of 7 bases. Clinical Activity Scores of at least 3, NOSPECS grades of at least 4 and durations under 3 months characterized ophthalmopathy patients. Any patient presenting with uncontrolled infection, other autoimmune disease, pregnancy or lactation was left out. This sample stems from a study of T cells in Graves' hyperthyroidism and ophthalmopathy. Overall study: Peripheral blood was drawn at first diagnosis, prior to all treatment.

Whole-study results and caveats: Researchers found most expanded thyroid clonotypes above 0.001 in blood as well.

TCR beta CDR3 sequences were amplified from RNA transcripts. When the TCR CDR3 underwent first-round RT-PCR, the HTBI primer set was used. TCRdb reprocessed the multiplex PCR reads with MiXCR, giving one entry per CDR3 protein. Among more than 300,000 distinct CDR3 sequences listed, less than 20% were seen once. Sequenced sample: blood. The rearrangement uses TRBV6-4 and TRBJ2-3, with a weak D call TRBD2 (5 bases). The sequence came from a man aged 18 to 29 with Graves' ophthalmopathy. CDR3 sequence (DNA): TGTGCCAGCAGTGACTCGGCGGGCAGCACAGATACGCAGTATTTT. Translation gives CASSDSAGSTDTQYF.